The 21 T cell receptor beta chains below were found in one sample sequenced in a study of early T cells in non-severe SARS-CoV-2 infection. Using its own MiXCR run on the 5' RACE reads, TCRdb lists one record per CDR3 protein. This sample has some 40,000 distinct CDR3 sequences; 5% to 6.5% occur once, and the top ten carry about 6.1%. Sequences were derived from whole blood, sampled at baseline. The receptors originated from an adult who was a healthcare worker with PCR-confirmed SARS-CoV-2 infection or an uninfected control (not recorded which).

The chain joins TRBV27 to TRBJ1-4; TRBD1 agrees at 7 bases. V lost 5 bases, J lost 5 bases, and 5 bases stayed unmatched. CDR1 is MNHEY, CDR2 SMNVEV, per germline (reference sequence). This CDR3 is 14 amino acids long. For the CDR3, the DNA is TGTGCCAGCAGTCGACAGGGCCGGAATGAAAAACTGTTTTTT. Protein: CASSRQGRNEKLFF.

This clonotype has ten or more counts. The V call is TRBV12-3 or TRBV12-4, the J call TRBJ2-1; 11 bases line up with TRBD2. J gave up 6 bases and V 8 bases, and 3 bases lay outside the gene matches. This CDR3 is built from 13 residues. The CDR3 loop reads CASHGTSGNEQFF. The CDR3 nucleotides are TGTGCCAGCCATGGGACTAGCGGCAATGAGCAGTTCTTC.

This clonotype was observed many times. This chain uses TRBV7-8 with TRBJ1-2; 9 positions match TRBD1. The trim removed 4 bases at V and 6 bases at J, leaving 6 bases unmatched. The germline CDR1 and CDR2 sequences are SGHVS and FQNEAQ. The CDR3 is 14 residues long. The CDR3 is CASSYRDRVDGYTF. The CDR3 coding sequence is TGTGCCAGCAGCTACCGGGACAGGGTCGATGGCTACACCTTC. Together with reference TRBV7-8 and TRBJ1-2, the CDR3 gives the full variable domain: GAGVSQSPRYKVAKRGQDVALRCDPISGHVSLFWYQQALGQGPEFLTYFQNEAQLDKSGLPSDRFFAERPEGSVSTLKIQRTQQEDSAVYLCASSYRDRVDGYTFGSGTRLTVV.

This clonotype was seen many times. The chain uses TRBV20-1 and TRBJ2-7; D is ambiguous. CDR3 length: 14 amino acids. Germline-derived CDR1 and CDR2 are DFQATT and SNEGSKA (reference sequence). The V end lost 6 bases, the J end lost 2 bases, and 17 bases lay between the germline ends. The CDR3 nucleotides read TGCAGTGCCGTGACACACTCTCTCCCCTACGAGCAGTACTTC. Its protein is CSAVTHSLPYEQYF.

This clonotype has a count of ten or more. This sequence joins TRBV20-1 and TRBJ2-7; 8 bases agree with TRBD1. Unmatched junction bases numbered 12, after V lost 2 bases and J lost 0 bases. The CDR3 is made up of 17 amino acids. CDR1 is DFQATT, CDR2 SNEGSKA, per germline (reference sequence). CDR3 amino acids: CSARPQPGQAHSYEQYF. CDR3 sequence (DNA): TGCAGTGCTAGACCTCAGCCGGGACAGGCTCACTCCTACGAGCAGTACTTC.

In its sample, this clonotype was seen a few times. The missing conserved phenylalanine or tryptophan at the end of this CDR3 makes a read error likely. The chain's CDR3 is CASSQRDSPYGYTV. The DNA for the CDR3 is TGTGCCAGCAGCCAAAGGGACAGCCCTTATGGCTACACCGTC. J is TRBJ1-2 and V is TRBV27; 7 nucleotides align to TRBD1. CDR3 length equals 14 residues. Losses at the gene ends were 6 bases for V and 5 bases for J; bases not matched to a gene: 9. Germline V CDR1 and CDR2: MNHEY, SMNVEV (reference sequence).

This clonotype was seen repeatedly, ten times or more. V and J are TRBV12-3 or TRBV12-4 and TRBJ2-1, with TRBD2 matching 13 bases. CDR3 length equals 17 residues. J gave up 9 bases and V 6 bases, and 14 bases lay outside the gene matches. CDR3 loop: CASRPGLAGIARGEQFF. The CDR3 DNA is TGTGCCAGCAGACCGGGACTAGCGGGAATCGCCCGGGGTGAGCAGTTCTTC.

The rearrangement joins TRBV6-5 to TRBJ2-3; maybe TRBD1 (5 bases). The CDR3 spans 16 residues. Trimming shortened V by 6 bases and J by 4 bases, and 20 bases separated the two germline ends. Germline-derived CDR1 and CDR2 are MNHEY and SVGAGI. The CDR3 nucleotides are TGTGCCAGCAGCGCCCAGGGATTAAGTTTATCAGATACGCAGTATTTT. Translated: CASSAQGLSLSDTQYF.

Many counts were recorded for this clonotype. This chain connects TRBV6-6 to TRBJ2-2, with 7 bases aligning to TRBD2. CDR1 is MNHNY, CDR2 SVGAGI, per germline (reference sequence). Unmatched junction bases numbered 10, after V lost 7 bases and J lost 5 bases. The CDR3 extends over 15 amino acids. CDR3 region: CASTPQGGRTGELFF. CDR3 in DNA: TGTGCCAGCACCCCGCAGGGCGGGAGAACCGGGGAGCTGTTTTTT.

V is TRBV2 and J is TRBJ2-5; D not certain. V was cut by 6 bases and J by 2 bases, with 4 bases left in between. The CDR3 covers 11 residues. Germline assignment: CDR1 SNHLY and CDR2 FYNNEI. CDR3 residues: CASRGQETQYF. The CDR3 DNA sequence: TGTGCCAGCAGAGGACAAGAGACCCAGTACTTC. Together with reference TRBV2 and TRBJ2-5, the CDR3 gives the full variable domain: EPEVTQTPSHQVTQMGQEVILRCVPISNHLYFYWYRQILGQKVEFLVSFYNNEISEKSEIFDDQFSVERPDGSNFTLKIRSTKLEDSAMYFCASRGQETQYFGPGTRLLVL.

V usage is TRBV4-2 and J usage is TRBJ2-1; D perhaps matches TRBD2 (6 bases). The CDR3 contains 13 residues. Germline values: CDR1 LGHNA, CDR2 YNFKEQ. Between the trimmed V and J ends, which lost 6 bases and 9 bases, there was a span of 15 bases. CDR3 bases: TGTGCCAGCAGACTCGTGGAGGGGAGTGAGCAGTTCTTC. This translates into CASRLVEGSEQFF.

This clonotype was detected many times. The V and J genes are TRBV11-2 and TRBJ2-1, with a tentative D call TRBD2 (6 bases). Trimming removed 5 bases at V and 9 bases at J, with 26 bases between. The CDR3 spans 17 residues. Germline loops: CDR1 SGHAT, CDR2 FQNNGV. The CDR3 DNA follows: TGTGCCAGCAGCCCGCGGGGTTCTTCCTCACCGCAGAGTGAGCAGTTCTTC. Translated: CASSPRGSSSPQSEQFF. The whole variable domain, remainder taken from reference TRBV11-2 and TRBJ2-1, is EAGVAQSPRYKIIEKRQSVAFWCNPISGHATLYWYQQILGQGPKLLIQFQNNGVVDDSQLPKDRFSAERLKGVDSTLKIQPAKLEDSAVYLCASSPRGSSSPQSEQFFGPGTRLTVL.

This clonotype occurred many times. The rearrangement joins TRBV9 to TRBJ2-7; 10 positions match TRBD2. Germline lookup yields CDR1 SGDLS and CDR2 YYNGEE. The V gene end was trimmed by 0 bases and the J gene end by 4 bases; junction bases not matched to a gene: 4. CDR3 length equals 15 residues. CDR3 sequence (DNA): TGTGCCAGCAGCGTAGCGGCTAGCGGGAGATACGAGCAGTACTTC. Translated, it gives CASSVAASGRYEQYF.

In its sample, this clonotype was seen a few times. This chain connects TRBV20-1 to TRBJ1-2; D gene unclear. CDR3 size: 12 residues. Germline-derived CDR1 and CDR2 are DFQATT and SNEGSKA (reference sequence). Trimming cost V 3 bases and J 8 bases, with 13 bases left between them. CDR3 in amino acids: CSASVGFGGYTF. The DNA for the CDR3 is TGCAGTGCTAGTGTAGGTTTTGGGGGCTACACCTTC.

This clonotype has a count of ten or more. The genes are TRBV10-2 and TRBJ2-7, with D hard to call. Per the germline V gene, CDR1 is WSHSY and CDR2 is SAAADI. This CDR3 comprises 14 residues. V was trimmed by 4 bases and J by 1 base, leaving 11 bases between them. CDR3 sequence reads: CASSGTDSSYEQYF. CDR3 coding DNA: TGCGCCAGCAGTGGGACCGATTCTTCCTACGAGCAGTACTTC.

The V and J genes are TRBV18 and TRBJ1-1; TRBD1 is a possible D gene (6 bases). With 3 bases removed from V and 1 base from J, the gap between germline ends came to 21 bases. CDR1 KGHSH and CDR2 LQKENI come from the germline V gene. There are 18 residues in the CDR3. The CDR3 DNA is TGTGCCAGCTCACCCCGTCTCAATGGGGGGCGCGGGAACACTGAAGCTTTCTTT. As protein: CASSPRLNGGRGNTEAFF.

As for this clonotype: One junction end disagrees with the germline gene, perhaps due to a read error. The V call is TRBV28, the J call TRBJ2-1, with 7 bases identical to TRBD2. Germline CDR1 reads MDHEN; CDR2 reads SYDVKM. The CDR3 sequence is 19 residues long. CDR3 amino acids: CASAPMFAGVSFGPNQQFF. CDR3 coding DNA: TGTGCCAGCGCCCCCATGTTTGCGGGAGTTTCATTCGGGCCCAATCAGCAGTTCTTC.

This clonotype was observed a few times. This chain joins TRBV25-1 and TRBJ1-3, with D perhaps TRBD1 (5 bases). The CDR3 length is 16 residues. V lost 1 base to trimming and J lost 0 bases, with 10 bases between them. Germline V gene lookup returns CDR1 MGHDK and CDR2 SYGVNS. The CDR3 region is CASSESRGYSGNTIYF. The CDR3 nucleotides read TGTGCCAGCAGTGAATCGCGGGGCTACTCTGGAAACACCATATATTTT. The complete variable domain, with remaining parts taken from reference TRBV25-1 and TRBJ1-3, reads EADIYQTPRYLVIGTGKKITLECSQTMGHDKMYWYQQDPGMELHLIHYSYGVNSTEKGDLSSESTVSRIRTEHFPLTLESARPSHTSQYLCASSESRGYSGNTIYFGEGSWLTVV.

CDR3 DNA: TGCGCCAGCAGCCAAGAAGGGCCGCGCCCCACAGATACGCAGTATTTT. Its translation: CASSQEGPRPTDTQYF. The J gene is TRBJ2-3, the V gene TRBV4-1; D gene uncertain. The V end lost 0 bases, the J end lost 2 bases, and 12 bases lay between the germline ends. Germline loops: CDR1 MGHRA, CDR2 YSYEKL. The length of the CDR3 is 16 residues.

The table lists this clonotype with many counts. The chain carries TRBV29-1 and TRBJ1-3; D gene ambiguous. This CDR3 is 13 amino acids long. V lost 5 bases to trimming and J lost 0 bases, with 8 bases between them. Germline assignment: CDR1 SQVTM and CDR2 ANQGSEA. This CDR3 reads CSVSQFSGNTIYF. CDR3 bases: TGCAGCGTTTCTCAATTCTCTGGAAACACCATATATTTT.

This clonotype was recorded at least ten times. V is TRBV10-2 and J is TRBJ1-1; TRBD1 matches 8 bases. There are 13 residues in the CDR3. V was clipped by 6 bases and J by 5 bases; unmatched bases: 5. Germline V gives CDR1 WSHSY, CDR2 SAAADI. The CDR3 region has the DNA TGCGCCAGCAGGAATACAGGGGGGACTGAAGCTTTCTTT. It translates to CASRNTGGTEAFF.